Below are 25 T cell receptor beta chains sequenced from a single sample in a study of T cells in Graves' hyperthyroidism and ophthalmopathy. TCR beta CDR3 region amplification was performed from RNA transcripts. Using the HTBI primer set, a first-round RT-PCR was run on the TCR CDR3. TCRdb reprocessed the multiplex PCR reads with MiXCR, giving one entry per CDR3 protein. The sample yields hundreds of thousands of distinct CDR3 sequences, more than 15% seen once. Sample: blood. These receptor sequences come from a woman younger than 35 with Graves' hyperthyroidism.

This clonotype was detected ten times or more. The gene calls are TRBV5-5 and TRBJ2-6; perhaps TRBD1 as D (5 bases). From germline, CDR1 is SGHKS and CDR2 YYEKEE (reference sequence). V was cut by 2 bases and J by 1 base, with 7 bases left in between. This CDR3 spans 15 amino acids. CDR3 residues: CASSLGVSGANVLTF. The CDR3 coding sequence is TGTGCCAGCAGCTTAGGGGTGTCTGGGGCCAACGTCCTGACTTTC.

This clonotype has at least ten counts. The rearrangement links TRBV20-1 to TRBJ2-1, with TRBD2 identical over 11 bases. There are 17 residues in the CDR3. The V gene end was trimmed by 5 bases and the J gene end by 0 bases; junction bases not matched to a gene: 9. Per germline, CDR1 DFQATT and CDR2 SNEGSKA (reference sequence). As DNA, the CDR3 is TGCAGTGCTCCAAACCTAGCGGGGGGAAGCTCCTACAATGAGCAGTTCTTC. As protein: CSAPNLAGGSSYNEQFF.

V usage is TRBV19 and J usage is TRBJ2-1; 7 nucleotides match TRBD1. J was trimmed by 4 bases and V by 5 bases; bases with no gene match: 17. Germline CDR1 LNHDA, CDR2 SQIVND (reference sequence). The CDR3 loop spans 18 amino acids. CDR3 sequence reads: CASSLSGTAISVYNEQFF. Written as DNA, the CDR3 is TGTGCCAGTAGTTTGTCCGGGACAGCTATATCAGTTTACAATGAGCAGTTCTTC.

The chain recombines TRBV6-2 or TRBV6-3 with TRBJ1-3, with D unclear. The V and J ends lost 5 bases and 0 bases respectively, with 11 bases between them. The CDR3 loop spans 15 amino acids. Germline-derived CDR1 and CDR2 are MNHEY and SVGEGT. CDR3 sequence reads: CASSLRISSGNTIYF. CDR3 coding DNA: TGTGCCAGCAGTCTTCGGATCAGCTCTGGAAACACCATATATTTT.

This chain joins TRBV7-3 and TRBJ1-1, with D possibly being TRBD1 (5 bases). Trimming took 4 bases from V and 3 from J, leaving 15 bases between them. The length of the CDR3 is 15 residues. CDR1 SGHTA and CDR2 FQGTGA come from the germline V gene. CDR3 residues: CASSWTGPGDTEAFF. CDR3 DNA: TGTGCCAGCAGCTGGACGGGGCCGGGGGACACTGAAGCTTTCTTT.

This clonotype was picked up many times. This chain uses TRBV5-1 with TRBJ1-3; 7 nucleotides align to TRBD1. The CDR3 runs 15 residues. V lost 4 bases, J lost 3 bases, and 7 bases stayed unmatched. CDR1 and CDR2 (germline): SGHRS, YFSETQ. CDR3 in amino acids: CASSPYDRDGNTIYF. The CDR3 region has the DNA TGCGCCAGCAGCCCTTATGACAGGGATGGAAACACCATATATTTT.

This clonotype was detected only a few times. The gene calls are TRBV28 and TRBJ1-4; D may be TRBD1 (6 bases). The CDR3 has 15 residues. V gave up 6 bases and J gave up 8 bases, with 19 bases separating them. The V gene's germline CDR1 is MDHEN and CDR2 SYDVKM. This chain's CDR3 is CASRPPGQSGEKLFF. The CDR3 region has the DNA TGTGCCAGCAGGCCTCCGGGACAATCGGGAGAAAAACTGTTTTTT.

This clonotype was seen many times. V and J are TRBV3-1 and TRBJ1-5; the D is unclear. This CDR3 has 16 residues. CDR1 is LGHDT, CDR2 YNNKEL, per germline (reference sequence). Deletions cut 0 bases from V and 2 bases from J, with 11 bases between. CDR3 region: CASSQDQGLGNQPQHF. The CDR3 DNA reads TGTGCCAGCAGCCAAGATCAAGGGTTGGGCAATCAGCCCCAGCATTTT.

V usage is TRBV19 and J usage is TRBJ2-3; TRBD2 matches at 8 bases. Per the germline V gene, CDR1 is LNHDA and CDR2 is SQIVND (reference sequence). V lost 3 bases to trimming and J lost 3 bases; unmatched junction nucleotides: 11. CDR3 length: 17 residues. CDR3 sequence: CASSISSRPGGTDTQYF. In DNA form, the CDR3 reads TGTGCCAGTAGTATCTCCAGCCGCCCGGGAGGGACAGATACGCAGTATTTT.

With respect to this clonotype: A much larger clone is a single base away; this may be a read error. V is TRBV7-2 and J is TRBJ2-7; maybe TRBD2 (5 bases). The germline gives CDR1 SGHTA, CDR2 FQGNSA. The CDR3 loop spans 15 amino acids. V lost 1 base, J lost 5 bases, and 15 bases lay in between. The CDR3 reads CASSLGGEGRDEQYF. As DNA, the CDR3 is TGTGCCAGCAGCTTAGGGGGTGAGGGAAGAGACGAGCAGTACTTC. Full variable domain (missing parts from reference TRBV7-2 and TRBJ2-7): GAGVSQSPSNKVTEKGKDVELRCDPISGHTALYWYRQSLGQGLEFLIYFQGNSAPDKSGLPSDRFSAERTGGSVSTLTIQRTQQEDSAVYLCASSLGGEGRDEQYFGPGTRLTVT.

This clonotype was recorded many times. This chain links TRBV28 with TRBJ2-1; D not resolved. V was cut by 3 bases and J by 0 bases, with 6 bases left in between. Per the germline V gene, CDR1 is MDHEN and CDR2 is SYDVKM. The CDR3 is 14 residues long. CDR3 sequence reads: CASSLGISYNEQFF. The DNA of the CDR3 is TGTGCCAGCAGTTTGGGAATCTCCTACAATGAGCAGTTCTTC.

The gene calls are TRBV7-9 and TRBJ1-4, with 7 bases matching TRBD1. This CDR3 region has 14 residues. Germline CDR1 SEHNR, CDR2 FQNEAQ (reference sequence). Trimming removed 7 bases from V and 13 bases from J; junction bases left unmatched: 15. Here the CDR3 DNA reads TGTGCCAGCAATTCGGGACAGACCTCCGCAGTACTGTTTTTT. This encodes CASNSGQTSAVLFF. Looking up the rest from reference TRBV7-9 and TRBJ1-4 gives the full variable domain: DTGVSQNPRHKITKRGQNVTFRCDPISEHNRLYWYRQTLGQGPEFLTYFQNEAQLEKSRLLSDRFSAERPKGSFSTLEIQRTEQGDSAMYLCASNSGQTSAVLFFGSGTQLSVL.

This chain connects TRBV6-2 or TRBV6-3 to TRBJ2-1, with 13 nucleotides matching TRBD2. Germline V gives CDR1 MNHEY, CDR2 SVGEGT. The CDR3 is made up of 17 amino acids. With V trimmed by 7 bases and J by 0 bases, 6 bases remained unmatched. The CDR3 is CASTLLAGGPSYNEQFF. For the CDR3, the DNA is TGTGCCAGCACTCTACTAGCGGGGGGGCCCTCCTACAATGAGCAGTTCTTC.

This clonotype was counted at least ten times. This chain links TRBV7-9 with TRBJ2-5; either TRBD1 or TRBD2 may supply D (5 bases each). The CDR3 is made up of 14 amino acids. The V end was cut by 1 base, the J end by 5 bases, with 11 bases between. In germline, CDR1 is SEHNR, CDR2 FQNEAQ (reference sequence). CDR3 protein: CASSLVPGPETQYF. Here the CDR3 DNA reads TGTGCCAGCAGCTTAGTTCCGGGGCCGGAGACCCAGTACTTC. The full variable domain, in which reference TRBV7-9 and TRBJ2-5 provide the parts outside the CDR3, is DTGVSQNPRHKITKRGQNVTFRCDPISEHNRLYWYRQTLGQGPEFLTYFQNEAQLEKSRLLSDRFSAERPKGSFSTLEIQRTEQGDSAMYLCASSLVPGPETQYFGPGTRLLVL.

The sample holds one count of this clonotype. This chain connects TRBV6-5 to TRBJ2-7; D is possibly TRBD1 (6 bases). Germline loops: CDR1 MNHEY, CDR2 SVGAGI. Trimming shortened V by 2 bases and J by 2 bases, and 10 bases separated the two germline ends. The CDR3 is 14 amino acids. CDR3 protein: CASSYQGLAYEQYF. CDR3 sequence (DNA): TGTGCCAGCAGTTACCAGGGGCTGGCCTACGAGCAGTACTTC.

As concerns this clonotype: A read error may produce the germline difference seen at one junction end. V gene TRBV29-1 combines with J gene TRBJ2-3, with D possibly being TRBD2 (5 bases). CDR1 and CDR2 (germline): SQVTM, ANQGSEA. The CDR3 sequence is 13 residues long. The CDR3 is CSVLAGYTDTRYF. The CDR3 DNA is TGCAGCGTATTGGCGGGTTACACAGATACGCGGTATTTT.

This clonotype has a handful of counts. The V and J genes are TRBV7-2 and TRBJ2-2, with 7 bases matching TRBD1. V shed 7 bases and J 5 bases; nucleotides not matched to a gene: 13. In germline, CDR1 is SGHTA, CDR2 FQGNSA. The CDR3 sequence is 16 residues long. This CDR3 is CASNPRLGQLTGELFF. CDR3 DNA sequence: TGTGCCAGCAACCCTAGGTTGGGACAGCTAACCGGGGAGCTGTTTTTT.

The rearrangement uses TRBV3-1 and TRBJ2-3; 13 nucleotides line up with TRBD2. V lost 8 bases and J lost 2; bases outside the gene matches: 10. This CDR3 contains 17 residues. Germline V gene lookup returns CDR1 LGHDT and CDR2 YNNKEL (reference sequence). CDR3 loop: CASSPSGTSGVTDTQYF. DNA for the CDR3: TGTGCCAGCTCGCCCTCCGGGACTAGCGGGGTCACAGATACGCAGTATTTT.

There are a few counts of this clonotype. This chain connects TRBV6-1 to TRBJ1-2; the match to TRBD1 covers 10 bases. CDR1 and CDR2 (germline): MNHNS, SASEGT. The V segment lost 7 bases and the J segment 2 bases; nucleotides outside the gene matches: 16. The CDR3 runs to 18 residues. The CDR3 sequence: CASTPAGQGGWGNYGYTF. In nucleotides, the CDR3 is TGTGCCAGCACCCCAGCCGGACAGGGGGGATGGGGGAACTATGGCTACACCTTC.

This clonotype was detected ten times or more. The chain uses TRBV3-1 and TRBJ2-7, with a possible D match to TRBD2 (7 bases). Trimming pared 0 bases from V and 9 bases from J, leaving 24 bases between. CDR1 is LGHDT, CDR2 YNNKEL, per germline (reference sequence). The length of the CDR3 is 17 residues. CDR3 DNA: TGTGCCAGCAGCCAAGATTGGGCCCTGGCGGGGGCCCTTCGGCAGTACTTC. This encodes CASSQDWALAGALRQYF.

DNA of the CDR3: TGTGCCAGCAGCTTGGGAGCGGGACAACCCTACGAGCAGTACTTC. This gives the protein CASSLGAGQPYEQYF. The rearrangement links TRBV7-9 to TRBJ2-7; a possible D gene is TRBD2 (7 bases). The germline CDR1 and CDR2 sequences are SEHNR and FQNEAQ (reference sequence). The CDR3 is 15 residues long. V lost 3 bases, J lost 2 bases, and 14 bases lay in between. Variable domain in full (rest from reference TRBV7-9 and TRBJ2-7): DTGVSQNPRHKITKRGQNVTFRCDPISEHNRLYWYRQTLGQGPEFLTYFQNEAQLEKSRLLSDRFSAERPKGSFSTLEIQRTEQGDSAMYLCASSLGAGQPYEQYFGPGTRLTVT.

The chain uses TRBV19 and TRBJ1-1, with D perhaps matching TRBD1 (5 bases). The V and J ends lost 5 bases and 1 base respectively, with 14 bases between them. Per the germline V gene, CDR1 is LNHDA and CDR2 is SQIVND (reference sequence). CDR3 length: 15 residues. The DNA of the CDR3 is TGTGCCAGTAGTCCCGGGACGCGTTCGAACACTGAAGCTTTCTTT. Residues: CASSPGTRSNTEAFF. Full variable domain (missing parts from reference TRBV19 and TRBJ1-1): DGGITQSPKYLFRKEGQNVTLSCEQNLNHDAMYWYRQDPGQGLRLIYYSQIVNDFQKGDIAEGYSVSREKKESFPLTVTSAQKNPTAFYLCASSPGTRSNTEAFFGQGTRLTVV.

The gene calls are TRBV12-3 or TRBV12-4 and TRBJ2-1; no firm D call. The CDR3 covers 11 residues. Trimming removed 6 bases from V and 8 bases from J, with 8 bases in between. The CDR3 protein is CASREVDEQFF. The CDR3, as DNA: TGTGCCAGCAGGGAAGTCGATGAGCAGTTCTTC.

This clonotype showed up many times. The V gene is TRBV28, the J gene TRBJ2-7; 10 positions match TRBD1. This CDR3 is 13 amino acids long. The ends lost 6 bases at V and 3 bases at J; junction bases unmatched: 2. Germline V lookup: CDR1 MDHEN, CDR2 SYDVKM. The CDR3 is CASRGTGVYEQYF. The DNA for the CDR3 is TGTGCCAGCAGGGGGACAGGGGTCTACGAGCAGTACTTC.

Ten or more counts support this clonotype. The chain joins TRBV27 to TRBJ2-5, with 14 bases that match TRBD2. The V segment lost 5 bases and the J segment 10 bases; nucleotides outside the gene matches: 12. The CDR3 length is 16 residues. Germline lookup yields CDR1 MNHEY and CDR2 SMNVEV (reference sequence). The CDR3 DNA is TGTGCCAGCAGTCGACTAGCGGGGGGGTCTTTAATGGGCCAGTACTTC. Protein: CASSRLAGGSLMGQYF.